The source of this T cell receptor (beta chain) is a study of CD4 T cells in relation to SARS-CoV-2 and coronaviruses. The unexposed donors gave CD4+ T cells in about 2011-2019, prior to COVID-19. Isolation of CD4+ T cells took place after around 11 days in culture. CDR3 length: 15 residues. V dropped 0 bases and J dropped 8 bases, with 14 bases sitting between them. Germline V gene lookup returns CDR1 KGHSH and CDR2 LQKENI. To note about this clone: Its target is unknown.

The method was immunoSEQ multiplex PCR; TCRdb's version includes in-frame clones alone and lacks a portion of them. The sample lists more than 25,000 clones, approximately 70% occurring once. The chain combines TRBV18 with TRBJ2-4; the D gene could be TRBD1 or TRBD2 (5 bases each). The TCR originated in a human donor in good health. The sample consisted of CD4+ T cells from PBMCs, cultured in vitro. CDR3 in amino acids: CASSPPGSRGDIQYF. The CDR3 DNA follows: TGTGCCAGCTCACCACCAGGGTCTCGAGGGGACATTCAGTACTTC.